Listed here are 20 T cell receptor beta chains from one sample, sequenced in a study of T-cell reconstitution after alpha-beta-depleted transplantation in children. Unique molecular identifiers were incorporated when the TCRbeta library was constructed. From the PCR reads, TCRdb called clonotypes with MiXCR, one entry per CDR3 protein. The data contain 450,000 to 550,000 distinct CDR3 sequences, about an eighth of them singletons. The sample consisted of PBMCs, mostly from graft donor cells, taken 180 days after TCRalphabeta/CD19-depleted stem cell transplant. The receptor source for this set is a female patient between 2 and 15 years old who had a stem cell transplant for aplastic anemia, so the T cells may come from the graft donor.

In this sample, this clonotype turned up many times. The J gene is TRBJ2-4, the V gene TRBV24-1; D remains ambiguous. The CDR3 runs to 13 residues. Germline CDR1 KGHDR, CDR2 SFDVKD. The germline V and J ends were trimmed by 0 bases and 7 bases, with 6 bases remaining between them. The CDR3 DNA sequence: TGTGCCACCAGTGATTTGAATCAGAACATTCAGTACTTC. Translation gives CATSDLNQNIQYF.

This clonotype was recorded many times. The V and J genes are TRBV5-1 and TRBJ2-1, with D possibly being TRBD2 (6 bases). There are 16 residues in the CDR3. V lost 2 bases to trimming and J lost 7 bases, with 19 bases between them. Germline V gene sequence: CDR1 SGHRS, CDR2 YFSETQ. This CDR3 is CASSLKVGGTLNEQFF. CDR3 nucleotide sequence: TGCGCCAGCAGCTTAAAGGTCGGCGGGACTTTGAATGAGCAGTTCTTC.

This clonotype was detected a few times. The CDR3 loop reads CASSLWLRDSDYGYTF. The CDR3 DNA sequence: TGTGCCAGCAGCTTATGGCTCCGGGACAGCGACTATGGCTACACCTTC. J is TRBJ1-2 and V is TRBV13; 7 positions match TRBD1. CDR1 and CDR2 (germline): PRHDT, FYEKMQ (reference sequence). CDR3 length equals 16 residues. V gave up 2 bases and J gave up 3 bases; unmatched junction bases: 9.

V gene TRBV10-3 combines with J gene TRBJ2-7; 7 positions match TRBD1. This CDR3 spans 13 amino acids. With 9 bases clipped from V and 1 base from J, the junction kept 6 bases outside the gene matches. Germline V gene sequence: CDR1 ENHRY, CDR2 SYGVKD. In DNA, the CDR3 is TGTGCCATATTAGAGACAGGGTCCTACGAGCAGTACGTC. Protein sequence: CAILETGSYEQYV.

This clonotype came up a few times. The CDR3 loop is CASSLRRWRLANDTDTQYF. DNA of the CDR3: TGTGCCAGCAGCTTACGTCGTTGGAGACTAGCGAACGACACAGATACGCAGTATTTT. V is TRBV11-2 and J is TRBJ2-3; 8 nucleotides match TRBD2. Looked up from germline, CDR1 is SGHAT and CDR2 is FQNNGV. The V segment lost 2 bases and the J segment 2 bases; nucleotides outside the gene matches: 15. The CDR3 is made up of 19 amino acids.

This clonotype was observed a few times. The gene calls are TRBV4-3 and TRBJ1-2, with D possibly being TRBD1 (5 bases). The germline V and J ends were trimmed by 4 bases and 0 bases, with 12 bases remaining between them. There are 15 residues in the CDR3. The germline gives CDR1 LGHNA, CDR2 YSLEER. In DNA form, the CDR3 reads TGCGCCAGCAGCCTCCAACAGGCTCCTAACTATGGCTACACCTTC. It is translated as CASSLQQAPNYGYTF.

This clonotype was observed a few times. The V call is TRBV6-2 or TRBV6-3, the J call TRBJ2-5; 8 bases fit TRBD1. V was pared by 3 bases and J by 5 bases, with 8 bases of the junction left unmatched. Germline V gene data show CDR1 as MNHEY and CDR2 as SVGEGT. The CDR3 is 15 residues long. CDR3 residues: CASSYAGQGTETQYF. For the CDR3, the DNA is TGTGCCAGCAGTTATGCCGGACAGGGCACTGAGACCCAGTACTTC.

This clonotype appeared a few times. The V gene is TRBV23-1, the J gene TRBJ2-1; tentative D call: TRBD2 (6 bases). TRBV23-1 is identified as an open reading frame with a role that is uncertain. V shed 6 bases and J shed 7 bases, with 13 bases lying between them. The CDR3 has 13 residues. The CDR3 region is CASSLRERNEQFF. CDR3 nucleotide sequence: TGCGCCAGCAGCCTCCGGGAGCGGAATGAGCAGTTCTTC.

This rearrangement joins TRBV30 to TRBJ2-7, with no clear D. In germline, CDR1 is GTSNPN, CDR2 SVGIG (reference sequence). Trimming left V 1 base short and J 4 bases short, with 8 bases between. The CDR3 consists of 12 residues. In DNA form, the CDR3 reads TGTGCCTGGAGTGAAAACGGTTACGAGCAGTACTTC. Translated: CAWSENGYEQYF.

V usage is TRBV20-1 and J usage is TRBJ2-7; TRBD2 matches 11 bases. This CDR3 has 15 amino acids. The V segment lost 6 bases and the J segment 2 bases; nucleotides outside the gene matches: 9. Germline V gene lookup returns CDR1 DFQATT and CDR2 SNEGSKA (reference sequence). In nucleotides, the CDR3 is TGCAGTGCCCTCTCACTAGCGGGAGCCACCTACGAGCAGTACTTC. It yields the protein CSALSLAGATYEQYF.

This clonotype was counted once. V usage is TRBV4-3 and J usage is TRBJ1-2, with 8 bases lining up with TRBD1. The trim removed 4 bases at V and 5 bases at J, leaving 6 bases unmatched. The germline gives CDR1 LGHNA, CDR2 YSLEER. The CDR3 is 14 amino acids. This CDR3 reads CASSRFGQGYGYTF. The CDR3 DNA reads TGCGCCAGCAGCCGGTTTGGACAGGGATATGGCTACACCTTC.

This clonotype has ten or more counts. The rearrangement uses TRBV12-3 or TRBV12-4 and TRBJ2-7; TRBD2 might be the D (5 bases). The CDR3 is 14 residues long. The ends were cut back, 2 bases at V and 0 bases at J, with 8 bases in the middle. The CDR3 loop is CASSLSRDSYEQYF. The CDR3 region has the DNA TGTGCCAGCAGTTTAAGCCGGGACTCCTACGAGCAGTACTTC.

The chain uses TRBV7-2 and TRBJ1-1; 8 nucleotides align to TRBD1. V shed 0 bases and J 8 bases; nucleotides not matched to a gene: 14. CDR3 length: 17 amino acids. Germline V lookup: CDR1 SGHTA, CDR2 FQGNSA. Here the CDR3 DNA reads TGTGCCAGCAGCTTAGCCTTAAGGGGACAGGTATGGCTCGAAGCTTTCTTT. This translates into CASSLALRGQVWLEAFF. Based on the CDR3 plus reference TRBV7-2 and TRBJ1-1, the full variable domain is GAGVSQSPSNKVTEKGKDVELRCDPISGHTALYWYRQSLGQGLEFLIYFQGNSAPDKSGLPSDRFSAERTGGSVSTLTIQRTQQEDSAVYLCASSLALRGQVWLEAFFGQGTRLTVV.

V gene TRBV20-1 combines with J gene TRBJ2-7; no definite D call. V was cut by 0 bases and J by 2 bases, with 14 bases left in between. Germline loops: CDR1 DFQATT, CDR2 SNEGSKA (reference sequence). The CDR3 has 15 residues. CDR3 in amino acids: CSARDVTMPTYEQYF. CDR3 sequence (DNA): TGCAGTGCTAGAGATGTAACGATGCCCACCTACGAGCAGTACTTC.

This clonotype has only a few counts. This chain links TRBV4-3 with TRBJ2-1; TRBD2 aligns across 15 bases. The CDR3 runs 17 residues. CDR1 and CDR2 (germline): LGHNA, YSLEER. The ends lost 4 bases at V and 5 bases at J; junction bases unmatched: 6. The chain's CDR3 is CASSLGLAGGRDNEQFF. In DNA, the CDR3 is TGCGCCAGCAGCCTTGGACTAGCGGGAGGGAGAGACAATGAGCAGTTCTTC.

The rearrangement joins TRBV28 to TRBJ2-7; TRBD1 matches 12 bases. V lost 5 bases, J lost 6 bases, and 8 bases stayed unmatched. The CDR3 contains 15 residues. The germline gives CDR1 MDHEN, CDR2 SYDVKM. In nucleotides, the CDR3 is TGTGCCAGCAGTGGACGGGACAGGGGGCCTCCCGAGCAGTACTTC. It encodes CASSGRDRGPPEQYF. The full variable domain, rest sourced from reference TRBV28 and TRBJ2-7, is DVKVTQSSRYLVKRTGEKVFLECVQDMDHENMFWYRQDPGLGLRLIYFSYDVKMKEKGDIPEGYSVSREKKERFSLILESASTNQTSMYLCASSGRDRGPPEQYFGPGTRLTVT.

The rearrangement uses TRBV27 and TRBJ2-1, with D possibly being TRBD2 (5 bases). Germline CDR1 reads MNHEY; CDR2 reads SMNVEV (reference sequence). The CDR3 is 13 amino acids. Trimming removed 3 bases at V and 5 bases at J, with 8 bases between. CDR3 sequence: CASSLGDNNEQFF. The CDR3 region has the DNA TGTGCCAGCAGTTTGGGAGATAACAATGAGCAGTTCTTC.

The rearrangement uses TRBV6-2 or TRBV6-3 and TRBJ2-7, with 7 bases aligning to TRBD1. The CDR3 is made up of 12 amino acids. Germline CDR1 MNHEY, CDR2 SVGEGT. V lost 7 bases to trimming and J lost 3 bases; unmatched junction nucleotides: 3. The CDR3 loop reads CASNRQGYEQYF. The CDR3 DNA reads as TGTGCCAGCAATAGACAGGGCTACGAGCAGTACTTC.

The genes are TRBV7-3 and TRBJ1-2, with TRBD1 matching over 9 bases. This CDR3 contains 17 residues. Germline lookup yields CDR1 SGHTA and CDR2 FQGTGA. V lost 0 bases and J lost 8; bases outside the gene matches: 13. For the CDR3, the DNA is TGTGCCAGCAGCTTAACTGGGACAGGGTATACCTTCTCGGGCTACACCTTC. It yields the protein CASSLTGTGYTFSGYTF.

The gene calls are TRBV6-2 or TRBV6-3 and TRBJ1-1; 8 bases line up with TRBD1. This CDR3 has 12 amino acids. Trimming at V came to 10 bases and at J to 10 bases, leaving 11 bases not matched to a gene. Germline CDR1 is MNHEY and CDR2 is SVGEGT. Written as DNA, the CDR3 is TGTGCCACCCGGACAGGGCCCGGATCAGCTTTCTTT. It translates to CATRTGPGSAFF.